The 16 T cell receptor beta chains listed next were all sequenced from one sample in a study of T cell changes during pregnancy in multiple sclerosis. Generated by immunoSEQ multiplex PCR, the TCRdb table keeps only in-frame clones and is missing some. This table holds approximately 85,000 clones, approximately 89% found once. The sample in question was peripheral blood, obtained in the first trimester of pregnancy. These receptors all come from a female donor with multiple sclerosis, enrolled in a pregnancy study.

V is TRBV11-1 and J is TRBJ1-5; no reliable D call. Germline V lookup: CDR1 SGHAT, CDR2 FQDESV (reference sequence). The V and J ends lost 2 bases and 5 bases respectively, with 7 bases between them. The CDR3 is 13 residues long. The CDR3 DNA reads as TGTGCCAGCAGCTTATCGTCGGATCAGCCCCAGCATTTT. Protein product: CASSLSSDQPQHF.

The chain uses TRBV6-5 and TRBJ1-4; D perhaps matches TRBD1 (6 bases). The CDR3 length is 14 residues. V shed 5 bases and J shed 5 bases, with 12 bases lying between them. CDR1 and CDR2 (germline): MNHEY, SVGAGI. The CDR3 is CASSPTGTNEKLFF. The CDR3 nucleotides read TGTGCCAGCAGTCCGACAGGTACAAATGAAAAACTGTTTTTT.

This chain uses TRBV11-2 with TRBJ2-5, with D hard to call. The CDR3 spans 12 residues. Germline values: CDR1 SGHAT, CDR2 FQNNGV. V was clipped by 1 base and J by 4 bases, with 4 bases between them. CDR3 protein: CASSLGLETQYF. DNA for the CDR3: TGTGCCAGCAGCTTAGGGCTAGAGACCCAGTACTTC.

This clone is a singleton in its sample. This sequence joins TRBV21-1 and TRBJ1-1; the D call in the table, TRBD1, was not verified against the DNA. TRBV21-1 is flagged as a pseudogene. The CDR3 is made up of 16 amino acids. CDR3 region: CASSKRQGGYGTEAFF. DNA for the CDR3: TGTGCCAGCAGCAAACGACAGGGAGGTTATGGGACTGAAGCTTTCTTT.

The chain uses TRBV28 and TRBJ1-1; 9 nucleotides line up with TRBD1. The CDR3 has 15 residues. Germline V gives CDR1 MDHEN, CDR2 SYDVKM. Trimming cost V 6 bases and J 2 bases; bases outside gene matches: 7. The CDR3 bases are TGTGCCAGCAGATTCCCGGGACAGGGAAACACTGAAGCTTTCTTT. Its translation is CASRFPGQGNTEAFF.

The CDR3 here is CASSWASEYNEQFF. The CDR3 coding sequence is TGTGCCAGCAGCTGGGCTAGCGAATACAATGAGCAGTTCTTC. The V gene is TRBV7-2, the J gene TRBJ2-1, with D possibly TRBD2 on 6 matching bases. Germline loops: CDR1 SGHTA, CDR2 FQGNSA. The germline V and J ends were trimmed by 4 bases and 4 bases, with 11 bases remaining between them. This CDR3 has 14 amino acids.

The rearrangement joins TRBV4-1 to TRBJ2-5, with D possibly TRBD1 on 6 matching bases. CDR1 is MGHRA, CDR2 YSYEKL, per germline. The CDR3 loop spans 14 amino acids. V lost 2 bases, J lost 5 bases, and 12 bases lay in between. The CDR3 nucleotides are TGCGCCAGCAGCCAAAAACAGGGTGGGGAGACCCAGTACTTC. It codes for CASSQKQGGETQYF.

This clone has just one count. The chain links TRBV28 to TRBJ1-2; TRBD1 aligns across 10 bases. This CDR3 has 15 residues. Germline trimming cut 6 bases from V and 1 base from J; bases unmatched to any gene: 5. The germline CDR1 and CDR2 sequences are MDHEN and SYDVKM. CDR3: CASSRQGAFNYGYTF. For the CDR3, the DNA is TGTGCCAGCAGCCGACAGGGGGCGTTTAACTATGGCTACACCTTC.

The chain joins TRBV4-1 to TRBJ2-5; TRBD1 matches at 7 bases. CDR1 is MGHRA and CDR2 is YSYEKL in the germline V gene. CDR3 length: 16 residues. Germline trimming cut 5 bases from V and 4 bases from J; bases unmatched to any gene: 13. The CDR3 spells CASSNRGSQRGETQYF. CDR3 nucleotide sequence: TGCGCCAGCAGCAACAGGGGAAGCCAGAGAGGAGAGACCCAGTACTTC.

The CDR3 coding sequence is TGTGCCAGCAGTACTGGCGGGGGGCTCAATGAAAAACTGTTTTTT. Translating it yields CASSTGGGLNEKLFF. J is TRBJ1-4 and V is TRBV6-6; D perhaps matches TRBD1 (6 bases). The CDR3 is 15 residues long. CDR1 and CDR2 (germline): MNHNY, SVGAGI (reference sequence). Trimming took 5 bases from V and 5 from J, leaving 15 bases between them.

This chain links TRBV27 with TRBJ1-6; D remains unclear. Germline loops: CDR1 MNHEY, CDR2 SMNVEV (reference sequence). This CDR3 contains 13 residues. Trimming left V 4 bases short and J 10 bases short, with 11 bases between. CDR3 in amino acids: CASSSYSHSPLHF. The DNA of the CDR3 is TGTGCCAGCAGTTCATACAGTCACTCACCCCTCCACTTT.

The rearrangement joins TRBV6-1 to TRBJ2-1; 13 nucleotides agree with TRBD2. This CDR3 is built from 15 residues. CDR1 is MNHNS and CDR2 is SASEGT in the germline V gene. Losses at the gene ends were 5 bases for V and 8 bases for J; bases not matched to a gene: 6. The CDR3 sequence: CASSTSGGAVYEQFF. The CDR3 bases are TGTGCCAGCAGTACTAGCGGGGGGGCGGTTTATGAGCAGTTCTTC.

This clone was seen once. V and J are TRBV2 and TRBJ1-4, with TRBD1 matching 9 bases. The CDR3 loop spans 17 amino acids. V shed 4 bases and J 3 bases; nucleotides not matched to a gene: 9. The germline V gene has CDR1 SNHLY and CDR2 FYNNEI. The CDR3 DNA sequence: TGTGCCAGCAGTGTTGGACAGGGGAAGGATGCTAATGAAAAACTGTTTTTT. Encoded protein: CASSVGQGKDANEKLFF.

V is TRBV2 and J is TRBJ2-1; a weak D match, TRBD1 (5 bases). The ends were cut back, 8 bases at V and 6 bases at J, with 23 bases in the middle. CDR1 is SNHLY, CDR2 FYNNEI, per germline. This CDR3 has 16 amino acids. Here the CDR3 DNA reads TGTGCCAGCGCGACCCCTTATGGGGCCTGGAGCAATGAGCAGTTCTTC. This gives the protein CASATPYGAWSNEQFF.

V usage is TRBV6-6 and J usage is TRBJ1-5, with TRBD1 matching over 9 bases. Trimming removed 5 bases from V and 1 base from J; junction bases left unmatched: 3. CDR3 size: 15 residues. Looked up from germline, CDR1 is MNHNY and CDR2 is SVGAGI (reference sequence). CDR3 nucleotides: TGTGCCAGCAGTAGGGACAGGGCAAGCAATCAGCCCCAGCATTTT. Protein: CASSRDRASNQPQHF.

The chain links TRBV7-2 to TRBJ2-1; D gene ambiguous. There are 15 residues in the CDR3. Germline V gives CDR1 SGHTA, CDR2 FQGNSA. V was pared by 5 bases and J by 10 bases, with 21 bases between. This CDR3 reads CASSPKQVNPPEQFF. CDR3 DNA: TGTGCCAGCAGCCCGAAACAAGTAAACCCGCCCGAGCAGTTCTTC.